This entry lists 22 T cell receptor beta chains sequenced from one sample in a study of post-analysis software for immune sequencing data. Unique molecular identifiers were present in the TCR beta cDNA libraries. TCRdb passed the PCR reads through MiXCR, listing each CDR3 protein once. The repertoire holds 150,000 to 200,000 distinct CDR3 sequences, 36% seen once, with around 30% in the top ten. This material consisted of blood, taken after autologous hematopoietic stem cell transplantation. The receptors originated from a girl under 18 with multiple sclerosis.

The V call is TRBV28, the J call TRBJ2-1; D ambiguous. Trimming stripped 4 bases from V and 7 bases from J, with 8 bases between. Germline loops: CDR1 MDHEN, CDR2 SYDVKM. This CDR3 is 12 amino acids long. In DNA, the CDR3 is TGTGCCAGCAGTTGGACGAGAAATGAGCAGTTCTTC. Translated, it gives CASSWTRNEQFF.

The CDR3, as DNA: TGTGCCAGCTCACCGCTCAACCGGGACAGCCAAGAGACCCAGTACTTC. As protein: CASSPLNRDSQETQYF. The chain employs TRBV18 and TRBJ2-5; 7 bases line up with TRBD1. J gave up 1 base and V 3 bases, and 8 bases lay outside the gene matches. This CDR3 has 16 amino acids. Germline lookup yields CDR1 KGHSH and CDR2 LQKENI.

The chain uses TRBV12-3 or TRBV12-4 and TRBJ1-2; D unresolved. This CDR3 region has 13 residues. V was cut by 3 bases and J by 3 bases, with 8 bases left in between. The CDR3 sequence: CASSLDGHYGYTF. The CDR3 nucleotides are TGTGCCAGCAGTTTGGACGGACACTATGGCTACACCTTC.

This clonotype was detected only a few times. The J gene is TRBJ2-4, the V gene TRBV4-1; the D is unclear. Judging by the DNA end, TRBJ2-7 fits better; the J call may be wrong. Germline V lookup: CDR1 MGHRA, CDR2 YSYEKL. The CDR3 length is 14 residues. The CDR3 nucleotides are TGCGCCAGCAGCCAAGAATGGGTTAGTTGCGAGCAGTACTTC. Amino acid sequence: CASSQEWVSCEQYF.

With respect to this clonotype: The junction does not match germline at one end; this may be a read error. CDR3 sequence (DNA): TGTACCAGCAGTAAATACAGGGGATCCTACGAGCAGTACTTC. This codes for CTSSKYRGSYEQYF. The V gene is TRBV6-5, the J gene TRBJ2-7; 7 bases match TRBD1. The CDR3 has 14 amino acids. Per germline, CDR1 MNHEY and CDR2 SVGAGI.

V gene TRBV3-1 combines with J gene TRBJ2-7; 16 nucleotides line up with TRBD2. The CDR3 runs to 17 residues. V was pared by 2 bases and J by 4 bases, with 5 bases of the junction left unmatched. The germline V gene has CDR1 LGHDT and CDR2 YNNKEL (reference sequence). The DNA for the CDR3 is TGTGCCAGCAGCCAAAATCCGGGACTAGCGGGGGGGTACGAGCAGTACTTC. Translated: CASSQNPGLAGGYEQYF.

The gene calls are TRBV20-1 and TRBJ2-5, with D tentatively TRBD2 (6 bases). The ends were cut back, 0 bases at V and 4 bases at J, with 12 bases in the middle. The CDR3 sequence is 14 residues long. Germline V CDR1 and CDR2: DFQATT, SNEGSKA (reference sequence). The CDR3, as DNA: TGCAGTGCTAGAGATGGAGGGAGCGCAGAGACCCAGTACTTC. Its translation: CSARDGGSAETQYF.

J is TRBJ2-1 and V is TRBV27, with 9 bases that match TRBD2. This CDR3 contains 14 residues. Germline lookup yields CDR1 MNHEY and CDR2 SMNVEV (reference sequence). The V and J ends lost 6 bases and 9 bases, in that order; junction bases with no gene match: 9. The CDR3 reads CASRPGTSCFEQFF. CDR3 in DNA: TGTGCCAGCAGGCCGGGGACTAGCTGCTTTGAGCAGTTCTTC.

This clonotype showed up just a few times. The chain has TRBV7-2 and TRBJ1-6; D is unresolved. Trimming pared 1 base from V and 2 bases from J, leaving 3 bases between. The CDR3 runs 14 residues. Germline loops: CDR1 SGHTA, CDR2 FQGNSA. As DNA, the CDR3 is TGTGCCAGCAGCTTAGGGCCCTATAATTCACCCCTCCACTTT. Its protein is CASSLGPYNSPLHF.

The gene calls are TRBV5-1 and TRBJ2-7, with D possibly TRBD1 on 6 matching bases. The tail of the sequence fits TRBJ2-5 better, so the J call may be wrong. In germline, CDR1 is SGHRS, CDR2 YFSETQ. This CDR3 has 14 residues. CDR3 DNA: TGCGCCAGCAGCCCAGACCCAGGGGTGGGGACCCAGTACTTC. It encodes CASSPDPGVGTQYF.

The gene calls are TRBV7-9 and TRBJ1-2; the D gene is possibly TRBD1 (5 bases). The length of the CDR3 is 15 residues. Trimming pared 2 bases from V and 3 bases from J, leaving 13 bases between. Germline V gene lookup returns CDR1 SEHNR and CDR2 FQNEAQ (reference sequence). The CDR3 sequence is CASSLWAGPHYGYTF. In nucleotides, the CDR3 is TGTGCCAGCAGCTTATGGGCAGGGCCCCACTATGGCTACACCTTC. Variable domain in full (rest from reference TRBV7-9 and TRBJ1-2): DTGVSQNPRHKITKRGQNVTFRCDPISEHNRLYWYRQTLGQGPEFLTYFQNEAQLEKSRLLSDRFSAERPKGSFSTLEIQRTEQGDSAMYLCASSLWAGPHYGYTFGSGTRLTVV.

A remark on this clonotype: It may be a read error: a sequence one base away is much more abundant. J is TRBJ2-1 and V is TRBV6-2 or TRBV6-3, with 7 bases lining up with TRBD2. This CDR3 spans 15 amino acids. The germline CDR1 and CDR2 sequences are MNHEY and SVGEGT. CDR3 region: CACRTGPNGGNEQFF. The CDR3 DNA reads as TGTGCCTGCAGAACCGGGCCCAACGGGGGGAATGAGCAGTTCTTC.

This CDR3 is CAISGVERTYNEQFF. The CDR3 nucleotides are TGTGCCATCAGTGGCGTAGAGAGGACCTACAATGAGCAGTTCTTC. The V call is TRBV10-3, the J call TRBJ2-1; no clear D. Germline CDR1 reads ENHRY; CDR2 reads SYGVKD. Between the trimmed V and J ends, which lost 4 bases and 2 bases, there was a span of 12 bases. The length of the CDR3 is 15 residues.

Worth noting for this clonotype: This could be a read error, since a much larger clone is one nucleotide away. The chain couples TRBV29-1 to TRBJ1-2, with no clear D. Trimming pared 7 bases from V and 10 bases from J, leaving 13 bases between. The CDR3 spans 10 residues. Germline CDR1 SQVTM, CDR2 ANQGSEA. CDR3 region: CSDLGGDYTF. DNA for the CDR3: TGCAGCGACCTAGGTGGTGACTACACCTTC. The whole variable domain, remainder taken from reference TRBV29-1 and TRBJ1-2, is SAVISQKPSRDICQRGTSLTIQCQVDSQVTMMFWYRQQPGQSLTLIATANQGSEATYESGFVIDKFPISRPNLTFSTLTVSNMSPEDSSIYLCSDLGGDYTFGSGTRLTVV.

This clonotype appeared a few times. The chain links TRBV20-1 to TRBJ2-5; TRBD2 might be the D (5 bases). V was trimmed by 6 bases and J by 5 bases, leaving 10 bases between them. CDR1 and CDR2 (germline): DFQATT, SNEGSKA (reference sequence). This CDR3 has 11 residues. The CDR3 spells CSAGIGETQYF. The CDR3 DNA is TGCAGTGCCGGGATAGGGGAGACCCAGTACTTC.

This clonotype showed up just a few times. This chain joins TRBV15 and TRBJ1-5, with 9 bases identical to TRBD1. V gave up 5 bases and J gave up 7 bases; unmatched junction bases: 21. The CDR3 runs to 19 residues. In germline, CDR1 is LNHNV, CDR2 YYDKDF (reference sequence). The CDR3 loop is CATSRGRDRVIVGKQPQHF. In DNA form, the CDR3 reads TGTGCCACCAGCCGAGGGAGGGACAGGGTTATAGTAGGGAAACAGCCCCAGCATTTT. Full variable domain (missing parts from reference TRBV15 and TRBJ1-5): DAMVIQNPRYQVTQFGKPVTLSCSQTLNHNVMYWYQQKSSQAPKLLFHYYDKDFNNEADTPDNFQSRRPNTSFCFLDIRSPGLGDTAMYLCATSRGRDRVIVGKQPQHFGDGTRLSIL.

As for this clonotype: A much larger clone differs from this one at a single base, so this may be a read error. The chain couples TRBV20-1 to TRBJ2-5; D may correspond to TRBD1 or TRBD2 (5 bases each). Per germline, CDR1 DFQATT and CDR2 SNEGSKA (reference sequence). The length of the CDR3 is 12 residues. V was cut by 8 bases and J by 11 bases, with 21 bases left in between. DNA of the CDR3: TGCAGTACCAGACCCGGGACCACTCCGCAGTACTTC. It encodes CSTRPGTTPQYF.

This clonotype turned up a few times. The V and J genes are TRBV6-5 and TRBJ2-5; D is undetermined. Judging by the DNA end, TRBJ2-7 fits better; the J call may be wrong. Germline loops: CDR1 MNHEY, CDR2 SVGAGI. There are 12 residues in the CDR3. The CDR3 DNA reads TGTGCCAGCAGCTTTGTTTCTGGCGAGCAGTACTTC. This sequence encodes CASSFVSGEQYF.

This clonotype was counted a few times. V is TRBV20-1 and J is TRBJ1-4, with TRBD1 as a possible D gene (5 bases). Germline values: CDR1 DFQATT, CDR2 SNEGSKA (reference sequence). This CDR3 has 15 amino acids. V was cut by 3 bases and J by 1 base, with 12 bases left in between. CDR3 in DNA: TGCAGTGCTAGCAGCGGGGCAGAAACTAATGAAAAACTGTTTTTT. Translated: CSASSGAETNEKLFF.

The rearrangement uses TRBV4-3 and TRBJ2-7; weak D call: TRBD2 (5 bases). This CDR3 has 13 residues. V lost 1 base to trimming and J lost 3 bases, with 7 bases between them. From germline, CDR1 is LGHNA and CDR2 YSLEER. The chain's CDR3 is CASSQGGSYEQYF. The CDR3 coding sequence is TGCGCCAGCAGCCAAGGTGGGAGCTACGAGCAGTACTTC.

In this sample, this clonotype turned up a few times. This clone may be a read error of a much larger clone one base away. CDR3 sequence: CASSDGGGSGSPLHF. CDR3 nucleotides: TGTGCCAGCAGTGACGGGGGTGGCAGTGGGTCACCCCTCCACTTT. The chain recombines TRBV6-1 with TRBJ1-6, with a possible D match to TRBD1 (5 bases). CDR1 and CDR2 (germline): MNHNS, SASEGT. The CDR3 length is 15 residues. V lost 3 bases, J lost 10 bases, and 16 bases lay in between.

This clonotype was picked up a small number of times. V gene TRBV6-6 combines with J gene TRBJ2-2; 8 nucleotides align to TRBD2. The germline V gene has CDR1 MNHNY and CDR2 SVGAGI (reference sequence). The CDR3 spans 16 residues. The ends lost 6 bases at V and 1 base at J; junction bases unmatched: 7. The CDR3 nucleotides read TGTGCCAGCAGCTCGGGACTAGTTCTGAACACCGGGGAGCTGTTTTTT. As protein: CASSSGLVLNTGELFF.